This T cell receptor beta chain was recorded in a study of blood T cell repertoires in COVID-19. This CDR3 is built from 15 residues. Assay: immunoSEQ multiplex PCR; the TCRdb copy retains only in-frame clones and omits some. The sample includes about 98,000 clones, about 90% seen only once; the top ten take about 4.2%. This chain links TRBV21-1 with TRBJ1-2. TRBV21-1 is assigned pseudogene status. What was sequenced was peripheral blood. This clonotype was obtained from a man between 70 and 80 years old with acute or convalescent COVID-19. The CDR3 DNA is TGTGCCAGCAGCAAAGTGGGGGGGCTAGAGTATGGCTACACCTTC. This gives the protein CASSKVGGLEYGYTF.